The clone carrying this TCR beta chain was seen just once. The CDR3 consists of 14 residues. J lost 3 bases, V lost 10 bases, and 11 bases had no gene match. The germline gives CDR1 LNHDA, CDR2 SQIVND (reference sequence). These data originate in a study of blood T cell repertoires in COVID-19. Study-level background: Spain, Italy and the United States supplied samples that represented acute and convalescent COVID-19. T cells, B-cell-depleted T cells, or PBMCs supplied cDNA or gDNA.

In the original workflow: Amplification of reference gene primers was used by the study to estimate nucleated cell counts. Sequencing was performed with immunoSEQ multiplex PCR; in TCRdb, only in-frame clones are kept and a portion is missing. That table is the source of V, J and clone size, and D and trimming were worked out from the DNA. This table holds 140,000 to 150,000 clones, around four fifths found once. V usage is TRBV19 and J usage is TRBJ2-5, with 7 bases identical to TRBD2. The TCR comes from a human donor in a cohort sampled during active COVID-19. What was sequenced was peripheral blood. The CDR3 sequence: CATFGGSSEETQYF. The CDR3 DNA reads as TGTGCCACCTTCGGGGGGTCGTCGGAAGAGACCCAGTACTTC.